These T cell receptor beta chains were read from a single sample in a study of T-cell memory formation after mild COVID-19. TCRdb fed the 5' RACE reads into MiXCR, producing one record per CDR3 protein. Of about 390,000 distinct CDR3 sequences in the sample, more than 15% are singletons; the top ten hold roughly 21%. Sequencing was carried out using PBMCs or a T cell subset sorted from them (not recorded which). These TCRs come from a man aged 18 to 30 who had mild COVID-19 (a few samples of this study predate the infection). Cell type and time point are not known. Both conserved end residues are part of each CDR3. The order of the fields is J gene, V gene, D gene, clone size, CDR3 protein, CDR3 DNA. A D gene is named only where the DNA matches it firmly. Rows may omit the clone size; those that give it use once, few, many or a size class.

j_call: TRBJ2-6; v_call: TRBV5-5; d_call: TRBD1; clone_size: NA; cdr3_aa: CASSYGQGRLSGANVLTF; cdr3_nt: TGTGCCAGCAGTTATGGACAGGGGAGGCTCTCTGGGGCCAACGTCCTGACTTTC
j_call: TRBJ1-4; v_call: TRBV5-1; d_call: NA; clone_size: NA; cdr3_aa: CASSPDATNEKLFF; cdr3_nt: TGCGCCAGCAGCCCTGATGCAACTAATGAAAAACTGTTTTTT
j_call: TRBJ2-5; v_call: TRBV11-2; d_call: NA; clone_size: few; cdr3_aa: CASSSNVGTQYF; cdr3_nt: TGTGCCAGCAGCTCCAATGTCGGGACCCAGTACTTC
j_call: TRBJ2-3; v_call: TRBV3-1; d_call: TRBD2; clone_size: NA; cdr3_aa: CASSQVAGARTDTQYF; cdr3_nt: TGTGCCAGCAGCCAAGTAGCGGGGGCTCGCACAGATACGCAGTATTTT
j_call: TRBJ2-3; v_call: TRBV7-9; d_call: TRBD2; clone_size: few; cdr3_aa: CASSSAGGDTDTQYF; cdr3_nt: TGTGCCAGCAGCTCTGCGGGGGGGGACACAGATACGCAGTATTTT
j_call: TRBJ1-4; v_call: TRBV5-1; d_call: TRBD1; clone_size: few; cdr3_aa: CASSWFPGQGEEKLFF; cdr3_nt: TGCGCCAGCAGCTGGTTTCCGGGACAGGGAGAGGAAAAACTGTTTTTT
j_call: TRBJ2-5; v_call: TRBV5-1; d_call: TRBD2; clone_size: few; cdr3_aa: CASSPGSGGAGETQYF; cdr3_nt: TGCGCCAGCAGCCCTGGAAGCGGGGGGGCCGGGGAGACCCAGTACTTC
j_call: TRBJ1-1; v_call: TRBV4-3; d_call: NA; clone_size: many; cdr3_aa: CASSQATGYPNTEAFF; cdr3_nt: TGCGCCAGCAGCCAAGCGACTGGATACCCTAACACTGAAGCTTTCTTT
j_call: TRBJ2-5; v_call: TRBV15; d_call: NA; clone_size: few; cdr3_aa: CATSRDLGTSHQETQYF; cdr3_nt: TGTGCCACCAGCAGAGATCTGGGGACAAGCCACCAAGAGACCCAGTACTTC
j_call: TRBJ2-3; v_call: TRBV20-1; d_call: NA; clone_size: few; cdr3_aa: CSARDRGIGTDTQYF; cdr3_nt: TGCAGTGCTAGAGATCGTGGTATCGGCACAGATACGCAGTATTTT
j_call: TRBJ1-1; v_call: TRBV7-9; d_call: TRBD1; clone_size: NA; cdr3_aa: CASSSRQGLLNTEAFF; cdr3_nt: TGTGCCAGCAGCTCCCGACAGGGGCTCTTGAACACTGAAGCTTTCTTT
j_call: TRBJ2-2; v_call: TRBV20-1; d_call: TRBD2; clone_size: few; cdr3_aa: CSARPLADPNTGELFF; cdr3_nt: TGCAGTGCTAGACCCCTAGCGGACCCCAACACCGGGGAGCTGTTTTTT
j_call: TRBJ1-1; v_call: TRBV7-2; d_call: NA; clone_size: NA; cdr3_aa: CASSFSPDNTEAFF; cdr3_nt: TGTGCCAGCAGCTTCTCCCCAGATAACACTGAAGCTTTCTTT
j_call: TRBJ2-2; v_call: TRBV6-2/TRBV6-3; d_call: TRBD1; clone_size: NA; cdr3_aa: CASTYGQGANTGELFF; cdr3_nt: TGTGCCAGCACTTACGGACAGGGGGCGAACACCGGGGAGCTGTTTTTT
j_call: TRBJ1-1; v_call: TRBV27; d_call: NA; clone_size: few; cdr3_aa: CASSRHRENTEAFF; cdr3_nt: TGTGCCAGCAGCCGCCACAGGGAGAACACTGAAGCTTTCTTT
j_call: TRBJ2-3; v_call: TRBV19; d_call: TRBD2; clone_size: NA; cdr3_aa: CASSIEGAGGRDTQYF; cdr3_nt: TGTGCCAGTAGTATAGAAGGGGCGGGGGGGCGAGATACGCAGTATTTT
j_call: TRBJ2-7; v_call: TRBV5-1; d_call: TRBD2; clone_size: NA; cdr3_aa: CASSLVSSGAYEQYF; cdr3_nt: TGCGCCAGCAGCTTGGTATCTAGCGGGGCCTACGAGCAGTACTTC
j_call: TRBJ2-3; v_call: TRBV10-3; d_call: NA; clone_size: NA; cdr3_aa: CAISPAGSTDTQYF; cdr3_nt: TGTGCCATCAGTCCCGCGGGGTCCACAGATACGCAGTATTTT